A selection of T cell receptor beta chains follows, all from one sample in a study of blood T cells in healthy people across ages. Each CDR3 protein gets one entry after TCRdb re-called the 5' RACE reads with MiXCR. Found here are some 890,000 distinct CDR3 sequences, around 29% of them singletons; the top ten hold 9.5% to 13%. The sample was also reused in another study, on T cells of mothers and their children.

The sequencing sample was made of blood. All receptors come from a middle-aged woman in good health. The CDR3 runs from the conserved cysteine through the conserved F or W. The D gene is left open where the match is weak. A clone size is listed for some rows: how often the clone was seen (once, few, many), or a class if it is expanded.

d_call: -; v_call: TRBV7-9; j_call: TRBJ2-7; clone_size: once; cdr3_nt: TGTGCCAGCAGCCCCCCGGGACTGCAGGCCGAGCAGTACTTC; cdr3_aa: CASSPPGLQAEQYF
d_call: TRBD1; v_call: TRBV14; j_call: TRBJ1-6; clone_size: -; cdr3_nt: TGTGCCAGCAGCCAAGGGGACAGGGGACTGTATTCACCCCTCCACTTT; cdr3_aa: CASSQGDRGLYSPLHF
d_call: -; v_call: TRBV24-1; j_call: TRBJ2-7; clone_size: -; cdr3_nt: TGTGCCACCAGTGGTGGGGACAACCGCTACGAGCAGTACTTC; cdr3_aa: CATSGGDNRYEQYF
d_call: -; v_call: TRBV4-1; j_call: TRBJ2-1; clone_size: many; cdr3_nt: TGCGCCAGCAGCCTCAGCAGGGGCATCAACAATGAGCAGTTCTTC; cdr3_aa: CASSLSRGINNEQFF
d_call: -; v_call: TRBV10-3; j_call: TRBJ2-7; clone_size: many; cdr3_nt: TGTGCCATCAGTGAGTCGACTCGGGACTTCAGCGAGCAGTACTTC; cdr3_aa: CAISESTRDFSEQYF
d_call: TRBD2; v_call: TRBV6-1; j_call: TRBJ2-5; clone_size: -; cdr3_nt: TGTGCCAGCAGTGAAAGGACGGGGACTAGCGGGGCACCTCACCAAGAGACCCAGTACTTC; cdr3_aa: CASSERTGTSGAPHQETQYF
d_call: -; v_call: TRBV6-5; j_call: TRBJ2-4; clone_size: -; cdr3_nt: TGTGCCAGCAGTTACGGACAGAATCTAGCCAAAAACATTCAGTACTTC; cdr3_aa: CASSYGQNLAKNIQYF
d_call: -; v_call: TRBV28; j_call: TRBJ1-2; clone_size: -; cdr3_nt: TGTGCCAGCAGCCTTGATGTGAGGGGCTACACCTTC; cdr3_aa: CASSLDVRGYTF
d_call: -; v_call: TRBV5-1; j_call: TRBJ2-1; clone_size: -; cdr3_nt: TGCGCCAGCAGCTCGGCCCCCCTCGATGAGCAGTTCTTC; cdr3_aa: CASSSAPLDEQFF
d_call: -; v_call: TRBV2; j_call: TRBJ2-7; clone_size: few; cdr3_nt: TGTGCCAGCAGTGAACAGGGAACTAGCTACGAGCAGTACTTC; cdr3_aa: CASSEQGTSYEQYF
d_call: -; v_call: TRBV4-2; j_call: TRBJ1-2; clone_size: few; cdr3_nt: TGTGCCAGCAGCCAAGTTTGGGCCTCTAACTATGGCTACACCTTC; cdr3_aa: CASSQVWASNYGYTF
d_call: -; v_call: TRBV27; j_call: TRBJ2-1; clone_size: -; cdr3_nt: TGTGCCAGCAGTCGGGGGGCCAGCTCCTACAATGAGCAGTTCTTC; cdr3_aa: CASSRGASSYNEQFF
d_call: TRBD2; v_call: TRBV12-3/TRBV12-4; j_call: TRBJ2-3; clone_size: few; cdr3_nt: TGTGCCAGCAGGACTAGCGGGGGGGCGGTAGATACGCAGTATTTT; cdr3_aa: CASRTSGGAVDTQYF
d_call: TRBD1; v_call: TRBV15; j_call: TRBJ1-2; clone_size: -; cdr3_nt: TGTGCCACCAGCAGAGATGGGACAGGGGGCTTGAGCTACACCTTC; cdr3_aa: CATSRDGTGGLSYTF
d_call: -; v_call: TRBV7-2; j_call: TRBJ1-2; clone_size: few; cdr3_nt: TGTGCCAGCAGCTCGTATCGTCTGTATGGCTACACCTTC; cdr3_aa: CASSSYRLYGYTF
d_call: TRBD1; v_call: TRBV7-2; j_call: TRBJ2-7; clone_size: many; cdr3_nt: TGTGCCAGCAGCTTAGAGGTGGGACAGGGAGTCTACGAGCAGTACTTC; cdr3_aa: CASSLEVGQGVYEQYF
d_call: -; v_call: TRBV5-5; j_call: TRBJ2-2; clone_size: -; cdr3_nt: TGTGCCAGCAGCAATCAAGGGGTGAACACCGGGGAGCTGTTTTTT; cdr3_aa: CASSNQGVNTGELFF
d_call: TRBD2; v_call: TRBV5-1; j_call: TRBJ2-1; clone_size: many; cdr3_nt: TGCGCCAGCAGCTTCGTCGGGGGGGCCTCCTACAATGAGCAGTTCTTC; cdr3_aa: CASSFVGGASYNEQFF
d_call: TRBD1; v_call: TRBV20-1; j_call: TRBJ2-7; clone_size: few; cdr3_nt: TGCAGTGCTAGGGGACAGCTTGATTACTACGAGCAGTACTTC; cdr3_aa: CSARGQLDYYEQYF
d_call: TRBD1; v_call: TRBV7-9; j_call: TRBJ2-3; clone_size: -; cdr3_nt: TGTGCCAGCAGCTTAGAGGGGGCCCCGAGTGAAGATACGCAGTATTTT; cdr3_aa: CASSLEGAPSEDTQYF
d_call: -; v_call: TRBV27; j_call: TRBJ1-5; clone_size: -; cdr3_nt: TGTGCCAGCAGAAGAAGCCGCGGGGATCAGCCCCAGCATTTT; cdr3_aa: CASRRSRGDQPQHF
d_call: TRBD1; v_call: TRBV2; j_call: TRBJ1-5; clone_size: few; cdr3_nt: TGTGCCAGCAGCGGACAGGGCCTGAGCAATCAGCCCCAGCATTTT; cdr3_aa: CASSGQGLSNQPQHF
d_call: -; v_call: TRBV7-2; j_call: TRBJ2-7; clone_size: many; cdr3_nt: TGTGCCAGCAGCCCAGGGGTGTACGGAAACTCCTACGAGCAGTACTTC; cdr3_aa: CASSPGVYGNSYEQYF
d_call: -; v_call: TRBV6-5; j_call: TRBJ1-1; clone_size: few; cdr3_nt: TGTGCCAGCTCGAGATCGGGGGAGAACACTGAAGCTTTCTTT; cdr3_aa: CASSRSGENTEAFF
d_call: TRBD2; v_call: TRBV4-1; j_call: TRBJ2-5; clone_size: few; cdr3_nt: TGCGCCAGCAGCCAAGGAGGGGGTAGCGGGGCCGACCAAGAGACCCAGTACTTC; cdr3_aa: CASSQGGGSGADQETQYF
d_call: -; v_call: TRBV19; j_call: TRBJ2-6; clone_size: -; cdr3_nt: TGTGCCAGTAGTAACAGGGATACTGGGGCCAACGTCCTGACTTTC; cdr3_aa: CASSNRDTGANVLTF
d_call: -; v_call: TRBV7-9; j_call: TRBJ1-6; clone_size: -; cdr3_nt: TGTGCCAGCAGCTGGGGAAGCTCCTATAATTCACCCCTCCACTTT; cdr3_aa: CASSWGSSYNSPLHF
d_call: -; v_call: TRBV28; j_call: TRBJ2-1; clone_size: -; cdr3_nt: TGTGCCAGCAGTTTAATGTCCAACTTCATTTACAATGAGCAGTTCTTC; cdr3_aa: CASSLMSNFIYNEQFF
d_call: -; v_call: TRBV7-8; j_call: TRBJ2-3; clone_size: -; cdr3_nt: TGTGCCAGCAGCATACGACAGCTTAGCACAGATACGCAGTATTTT; cdr3_aa: CASSIRQLSTDTQYF
d_call: -; v_call: TRBV14; j_call: TRBJ2-7; clone_size: few; cdr3_nt: TGTGCCAGCAGCCAAGATCGCGACCACGAGCAGTACTTC; cdr3_aa: CASSQDRDHEQYF
d_call: -; v_call: TRBV4-2; j_call: TRBJ2-5; clone_size: once; cdr3_nt: TGTGCCAGCAGCCAAGAAGATCCGCTCGGAAGGCAAGAGACCCAGTACTTC; cdr3_aa: CASSQEDPLGRQETQYF
d_call: TRBD2; v_call: TRBV3-1; j_call: TRBJ2-1; clone_size: -; cdr3_nt: TGTGCCAGCAGCCAAGTAGCTAGCGGGGGCCACAATGAGCAGTTCTTC; cdr3_aa: CASSQVASGGHNEQFF
d_call: TRBD1; v_call: TRBV28; j_call: TRBJ1-2; clone_size: many; cdr3_nt: TGTGCCAGCAGTTTAAGCAGGGGGCATGGCTACACCTTC; cdr3_aa: CASSLSRGHGYTF
d_call: TRBD1; v_call: TRBV5-1; j_call: TRBJ1-2; clone_size: -; cdr3_nt: TGCGCCACCTGGGACAGGGTGGGAGGCTACACCTTC; cdr3_aa: CATWDRVGGYTF